The following is a T cell receptor beta chain sequence with its context. This record belongs to a study of blood T cell repertoires in COVID-19. Study as a whole: Sample material is recorded as cDNA or gDNA derived from T cells, B-cell-depleted T cells, or PBMCs.

Libraries were prepared by immunoSEQ multiplex PCR; TCRdb keeps only in-frame clonotypes and omits some of them. This sample has under 200,000 clones, with 88% found just once. The CDR3 covers 14 residues. Germline values: CDR1 SGDLS, CDR2 YYNGEE. V was clipped by 1 base and J by 3 bases, with 11 bases between them. The source is a middle-aged man with active or convalescent COVID-19. Sample: peripheral blood. The chain joins TRBV9 to TRBJ2-7; D possibly corresponds to TRBD2 (6 bases). The CDR3 sequence is CASSVKAGSYEQYF. The DNA for the CDR3 is TGTGCCAGCAGCGTAAAGGCGGGAAGCTACGAGCAGTACTTC.